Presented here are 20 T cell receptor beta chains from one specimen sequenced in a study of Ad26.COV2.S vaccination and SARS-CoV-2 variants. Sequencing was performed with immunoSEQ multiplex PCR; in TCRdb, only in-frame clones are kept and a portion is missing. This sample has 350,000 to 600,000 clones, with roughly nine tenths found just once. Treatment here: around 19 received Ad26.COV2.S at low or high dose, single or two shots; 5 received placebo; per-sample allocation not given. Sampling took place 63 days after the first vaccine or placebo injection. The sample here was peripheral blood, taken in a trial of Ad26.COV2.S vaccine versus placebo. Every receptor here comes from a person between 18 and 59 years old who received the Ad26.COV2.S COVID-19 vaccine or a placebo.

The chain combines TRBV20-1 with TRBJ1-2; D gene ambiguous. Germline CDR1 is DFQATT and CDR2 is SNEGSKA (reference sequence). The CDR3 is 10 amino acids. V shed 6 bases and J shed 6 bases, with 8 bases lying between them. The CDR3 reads CSAVNNGYTF. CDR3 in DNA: TGCAGTGCCGTCAATAATGGCTACACCTTC.

The CDR3 sequence: CASSLQGETQYF. The DNA for the CDR3 is TGTGCCAGCAGCTTACAGGGAGAGACCCAGTACTTC. The chain recombines TRBV7-3 with TRBJ2-5, with D possibly being TRBD1 (5 bases). The length of the CDR3 is 12 residues. The V and J ends lost 2 bases and 4 bases respectively, with 5 bases between them. Germline V CDR1 and CDR2: SGHTA, FQGTGA.

Written as DNA, the CDR3 is TGTGCCAGCAGCTTAGTCCGGCTAGCGGGAGGGGTCCCATACAATGAGCAGTTCTTC. Its translation is CASSLVRLAGGVPYNEQFF. The V gene is TRBV13, the J gene TRBJ2-1; 12 bases fit TRBD2. The germline V gene has CDR1 PRHDT and CDR2 FYEKMQ (reference sequence). J lost 4 bases, V lost 1 base, and 11 bases had no gene match. The CDR3 spans 19 residues. Full variable domain (outside the CDR3, taken from reference TRBV13 and TRBJ2-1): AAGVIQSPRHLIKEKRETATLKCYPIPRHDTVYWYQQGPGQDPQFLISFYEKMQSDKGSIPDRFSAQQFSDYHSELNMSSLELGDSALYFCASSLVRLAGGVPYNEQFFGPGTRLTVL.

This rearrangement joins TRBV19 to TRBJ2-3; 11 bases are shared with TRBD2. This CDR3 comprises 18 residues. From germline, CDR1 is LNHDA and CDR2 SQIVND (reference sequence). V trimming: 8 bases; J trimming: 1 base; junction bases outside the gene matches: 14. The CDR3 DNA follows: TGTGCCAGTGGTCCCCGGGACGCGGGACTAGCGGGCACAGATACGCAGTATTTT. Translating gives CASGPRDAGLAGTDTQYF.

The CDR3 sequence is CASALRTGNTEAFF. CDR3 sequence (DNA): TGTGCCAGCGCGCTAAGGACAGGGAACACTGAAGCTTTCTTT. The chain combines TRBV28 with TRBJ1-1; 7 nucleotides match TRBD1. The V gene end was trimmed by 8 bases and the J gene end by 1 base; junction bases not matched to a gene: 7. The CDR3 has 14 amino acids. Germline CDR1 reads MDHEN; CDR2 reads SYDVKM.

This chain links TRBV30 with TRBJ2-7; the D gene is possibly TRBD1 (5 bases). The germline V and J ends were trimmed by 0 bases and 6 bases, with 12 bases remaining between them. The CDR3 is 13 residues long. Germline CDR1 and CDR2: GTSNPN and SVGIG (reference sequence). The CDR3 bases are TGTGCCTGGAGTGTGCAGGGTGAGTTCGAGCAGTACTTC. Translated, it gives CAWSVQGEFEQYF.

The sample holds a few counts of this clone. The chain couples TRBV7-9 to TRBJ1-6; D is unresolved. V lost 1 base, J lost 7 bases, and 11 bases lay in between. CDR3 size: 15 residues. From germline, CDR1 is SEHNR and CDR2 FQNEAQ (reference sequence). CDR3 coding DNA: TGTGCCAGCAGCTTAGGTTCCGGACCAAATTCACCCCTCCACTTT. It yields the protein CASSLGSGPNSPLHF. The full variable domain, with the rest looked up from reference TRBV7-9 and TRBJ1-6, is DTGVSQNPRHKITKRGQNVTFRCDPISEHNRLYWYRQTLGQGPEFLTYFQNEAQLEKSRLLSDRFSAERPKGSFSTLEIQRTEQGDSAMYLCASSLGSGPNSPLHFGNGTRLTVT.

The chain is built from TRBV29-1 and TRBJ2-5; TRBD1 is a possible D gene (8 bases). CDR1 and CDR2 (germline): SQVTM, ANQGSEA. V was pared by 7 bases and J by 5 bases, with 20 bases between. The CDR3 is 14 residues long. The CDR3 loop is CSASNNRGGETQYF. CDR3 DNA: TGCAGCGCCTCAAACAACAGGGGGGGGGAGACCCAGTACTTC.

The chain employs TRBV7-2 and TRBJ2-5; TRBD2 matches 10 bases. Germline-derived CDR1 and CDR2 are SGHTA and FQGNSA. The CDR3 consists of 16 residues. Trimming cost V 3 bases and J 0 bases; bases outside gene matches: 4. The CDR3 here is CASSFWTSGNQETQYF. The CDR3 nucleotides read TGTGCCAGCAGCTTTTGGACTAGCGGAAACCAAGAGACCCAGTACTTC.

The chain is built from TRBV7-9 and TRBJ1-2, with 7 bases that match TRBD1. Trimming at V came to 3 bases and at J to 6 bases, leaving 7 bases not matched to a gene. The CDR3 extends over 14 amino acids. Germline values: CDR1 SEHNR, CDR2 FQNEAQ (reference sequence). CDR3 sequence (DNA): TGTGCCAGCAGCTTTGGACAGGCAACCGATGGCTACACCTTC. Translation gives CASSFGQATDGYTF.

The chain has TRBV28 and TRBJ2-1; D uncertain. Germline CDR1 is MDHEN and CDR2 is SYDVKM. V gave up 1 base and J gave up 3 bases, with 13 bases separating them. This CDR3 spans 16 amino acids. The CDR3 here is CASSLLASTYYNEQFF. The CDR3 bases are TGTGCCAGCAGTTTATTGGCCTCAACATACTACAATGAGCAGTTCTTC. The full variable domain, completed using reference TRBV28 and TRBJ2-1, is DVKVTQSSRYLVKRTGEKVFLECVQDMDHENMFWYRQDPGLGLRLIYFSYDVKMKEKGDIPEGYSVSREKKERFSLILESASTNQTSMYLCASSLLASTYYNEQFFGPGTRLTVL.

CDR3: CASSLGDYSNQPQHF. CDR3 coding DNA: TGCGCCAGCAGCTTGGGGGATTATAGCAATCAGCCCCAGCATTTT. The J gene is TRBJ1-5, the V gene TRBV5-1; no firm D call. Trimming pared 0 bases from V and 0 bases from J, leaving 7 bases between. This CDR3 has 15 residues. Germline V CDR1 and CDR2: SGHRS, YFSETQ.

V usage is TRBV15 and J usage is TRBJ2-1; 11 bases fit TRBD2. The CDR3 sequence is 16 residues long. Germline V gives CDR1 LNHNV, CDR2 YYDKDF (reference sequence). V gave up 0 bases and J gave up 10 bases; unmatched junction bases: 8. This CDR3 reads CATSREFTSGRGEQFF. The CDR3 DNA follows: TGTGCCACCAGCAGAGAATTTACTAGCGGGAGAGGGGAGCAGTTCTTC.

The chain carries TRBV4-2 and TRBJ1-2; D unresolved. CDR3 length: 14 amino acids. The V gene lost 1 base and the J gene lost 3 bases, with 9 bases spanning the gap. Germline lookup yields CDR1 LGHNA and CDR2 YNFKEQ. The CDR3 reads CASSQADSHYGYTF. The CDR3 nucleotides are TGTGCCAGCAGCCAAGCCGACTCCCACTATGGCTACACCTTC.

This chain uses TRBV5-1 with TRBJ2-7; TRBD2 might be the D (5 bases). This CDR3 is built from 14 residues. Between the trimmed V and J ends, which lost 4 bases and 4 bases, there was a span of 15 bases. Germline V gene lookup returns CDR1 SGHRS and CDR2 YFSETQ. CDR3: CASSLGAVGYEQYF. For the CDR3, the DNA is TGCGCCAGCAGCCTAGGAGCGGTGGGATACGAGCAGTACTTC.

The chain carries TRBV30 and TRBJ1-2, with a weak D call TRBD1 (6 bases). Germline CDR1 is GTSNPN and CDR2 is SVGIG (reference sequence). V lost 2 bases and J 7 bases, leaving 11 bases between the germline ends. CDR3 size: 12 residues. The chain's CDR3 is CAWSPQQGGYTF. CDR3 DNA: TGTGCCTGGAGTCCTCAACAGGGTGGCTACACCTTC.

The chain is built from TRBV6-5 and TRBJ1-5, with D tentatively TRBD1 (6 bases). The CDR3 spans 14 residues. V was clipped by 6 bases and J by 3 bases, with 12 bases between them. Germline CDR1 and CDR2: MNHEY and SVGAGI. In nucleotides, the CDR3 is TGTGCCAGCAGCACTACAGGGATCAATCAGCCCCAGCATTTT. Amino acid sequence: CASSTTGINQPQHF.

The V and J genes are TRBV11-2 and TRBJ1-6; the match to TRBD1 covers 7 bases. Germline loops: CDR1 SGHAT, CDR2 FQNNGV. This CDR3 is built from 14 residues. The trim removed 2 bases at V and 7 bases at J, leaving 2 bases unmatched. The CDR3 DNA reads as TGTGCCAGCAGCTTACACAGGGGCAATTCACCCCTCCACTTT. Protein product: CASSLHRGNSPLHF. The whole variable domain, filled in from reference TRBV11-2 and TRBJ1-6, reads EAGVAQSPRYKIIEKRQSVAFWCNPISGHATLYWYQQILGQGPKLLIQFQNNGVVDDSQLPKDRFSAERLKGVDSTLKIQPAKLEDSAVYLCASSLHRGNSPLHFGNGTRLTVT.

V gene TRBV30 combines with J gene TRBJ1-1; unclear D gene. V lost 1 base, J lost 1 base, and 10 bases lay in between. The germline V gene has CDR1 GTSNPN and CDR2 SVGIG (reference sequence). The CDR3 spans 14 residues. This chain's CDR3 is CAWSARWGNTEAFF. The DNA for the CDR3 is TGTGCCTGGAGTGCGCGGTGGGGGAACACTGAAGCTTTCTTT.

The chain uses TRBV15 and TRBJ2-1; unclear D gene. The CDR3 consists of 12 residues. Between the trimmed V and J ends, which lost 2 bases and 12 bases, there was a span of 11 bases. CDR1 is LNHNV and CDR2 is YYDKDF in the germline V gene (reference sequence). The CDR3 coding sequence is TGTGCCACCAGCAGAAGCCCTACGTTGCAGTTCTTC. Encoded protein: CATSRSPTLQFF.